These 11 T cell receptor beta chains came from one sample sequenced in a study of cytomegalovirus exposure and HLA in healthy donors (TCRdb year 2017). The library was made by the immunoSEQ multiplex PCR assay. For the multiplex PCR, a mixture combining 60 forward primers for TCR Vbeta segments and 13 reverse primers for TCR Jbeta segments was used. Entries here come from immuneACCESS through TCRdb and include only in-frame sequences with V and J called. Some clones fail to appear in such tables; in the studies checked, an unresolved V gene covers under half of the shortfall, and the cause of the remainder is unknown. This sample holds about 280,000 clones; around 90% were observed only once. The ten largest make up more than 2% of the sample. Sequenced material: PBMCs. The receptors here all came from a young woman in good health and CMV-seronegative.

This chain links TRBV9 with TRBJ1-5; D is perhaps TRBD1 (5 bases). Germline V gene lookup returns CDR1 SGDLS and CDR2 YYNGEE. V was pared by 0 bases and J by 2 bases, with 9 bases between. The CDR3 sequence is 15 residues long. The chain's CDR3 is CASSVGQGGNQPQHF. The CDR3 DNA follows: TGTGCCAGCAGCGTAGGTCAGGGCGGCAATCAGCCCCAGCATTTT.

This clone showed up just once. The CDR3 DNA reads as TGTGCCAGCAGCCAAGGAGGGCTAGCGGGGGGCTTCGAGCAGTACTTC. This codes for CASSQGGLAGGFEQYF. This rearrangement joins TRBV14 to TRBJ2-7; 11 bases map to TRBD2. The CDR3 runs 16 residues. The junction had 8 bases not matched to a gene; V was cut back by 1 base and J by 6 bases. The germline CDR1 and CDR2 sequences are SGHDN and FVKESK.

The chain is built from TRBV5-1 and TRBJ1-1; 7 nucleotides match TRBD1. Per germline, CDR1 SGHRS and CDR2 YFSETQ. Unmatched junction bases numbered 8, after V lost 0 bases and J lost 6 bases. The length of the CDR3 is 15 residues. In nucleotides, the CDR3 is TGCGCCAGCAGCTTGGGCGACAGGGCTCTCGCTGAAGCTTTCTTT. Residues: CASSLGDRALAEAFF.

The chain recombines TRBV27 with TRBJ1-1; 12 bases are a match to TRBD1. Germline CDR1 MNHEY, CDR2 SMNVEV (reference sequence). This CDR3 is 15 amino acids long. The ends lost 4 bases at V and 4 bases at J; junction bases unmatched: 4. The CDR3 loop reads CASSSGQGAGTEAFF. CDR3 bases: TGTGCCAGCAGTTCGGGACAGGGGGCGGGCACTGAAGCTTTCTTT.

This rearrangement joins TRBV4-2 to TRBJ2-7, with TRBD2 matching over 7 bases. Germline values: CDR1 LGHNA, CDR2 YNFKEQ. The CDR3 totals 14 residues. Losses at the gene ends were 4 bases for V and 2 bases for J; bases not matched to a gene: 5. The CDR3 nucleotides are TGTGCCAGCAGCCCTCTAGCGGAGGCCTACGAGCAGTACTTC. This translates into CASSPLAEAYEQYF.

This chain joins TRBV9 and TRBJ2-3, with TRBD1 matching over 12 bases. The CDR3 has 20 amino acids. Losses at the gene ends were 3 bases for V and 6 bases for J; bases not matched to a gene: 20. CDR1 is SGDLS, CDR2 YYNGEE, per germline. CDR3 sequence: CASSAPRSTDGTGGFDTQYF. The CDR3 DNA reads as TGTGCCAGCAGCGCTCCCCGTAGCACTGACGGGACAGGGGGCTTCGATACGCAGTATTTT.

This clone was observed once. The rearrangement uses TRBV4-1 and TRBJ2-1; D unclear. Germline values: CDR1 MGHRA, CDR2 YSYEKL. V shed 2 bases and J shed 3 bases, with 8 bases lying between them. The CDR3 loop spans 14 amino acids. The CDR3 protein is CASSQRSIYNEQFF. In DNA form, the CDR3 reads TGCGCCAGCAGCCAACGGTCGATCTACAATGAGCAGTTCTTC.

The J gene is TRBJ1-2, the V gene TRBV7-8; TRBD1 matches 9 bases. J lost 8 bases, V lost 5 bases, and 6 bases had no gene match. The CDR3 sequence is 13 residues long. Germline V CDR1 and CDR2: SGHVS, FQNEAQ. Here the CDR3 reads CASSPQGAGGYTF. For the CDR3, the DNA is TGTGCCAGCAGCCCACAGGGGGCGGGAGGCTACACCTTC.

The chain has TRBV29-1 and TRBJ2-7; no clear D gene. Per the germline V gene, CDR1 is SQVTM and CDR2 is ANQGSEA. This CDR3 contains 12 residues. V shed 1 base and J shed 3 bases, with 7 bases lying between them. The CDR3 here is CSVEAHNYEQYF. As DNA, the CDR3 is TGCAGCGTTGAAGCTCACAACTACGAGCAGTACTTC.

The J gene is TRBJ2-5, the V gene TRBV9; perhaps TRBD2 as D (6 bases). The DNA matches TRBJ2-7 better at its end, which makes the J call doubtful. Per the germline V gene, CDR1 is SGDLS and CDR2 is YYNGEE. The CDR3 loop spans 14 amino acids. Here the CDR3 DNA reads TGTGCCAGCAGCGCCCCGCGGGACTCCTACGAGCAGTACTTC. Protein product: CASSAPRDSYEQYF.

Only one count was recorded for this clone. The chain recombines TRBV6-1 with TRBJ1-1; the match to TRBD1 covers 8 bases. The germline V gene has CDR1 MNHNS and CDR2 SASEGT. V lost 7 bases to trimming and J lost 5 bases; unmatched junction nucleotides: 12. There are 15 residues in the CDR3. CDR3 sequence: CASTQRSGGRTEAFF. The CDR3, as DNA: TGTGCCAGCACCCAAAGGTCAGGGGGCAGAACTGAAGCTTTCTTT.